This T cell receptor beta chain appears in the sequencing data of a study of control samples from healthy donors and cancer patients (dated by TCRdb to 2019 to 2021). Points on this clone: Its antigen specificity is not known. Base qualities are not provided; no much larger clone lies one nucleotide away.

The germline ends are 21 bases apart after V is trimmed by 2 bases and J by 7 bases. From the cysteine up to the phenylalanine, the CDR3 has a length of 16 residues. The DNA shown is the 48-base CDR3, in frame from base 1. CDR1 and CDR2, per the germline V gene, are SGHNT and YENEEA. The library was prepared using the immunoSEQ multiplex PCR assay. TCRdb holds this immuneACCESS table with in-frame rearrangements only. Some clones are missing; in checked studies, unresolved V genes explain under half, and the rest has no known cause. Within this sample are 100,000 to 150,000 clones, with approximately 92% of them counted one time only. Clones ranked in the top ten supply around 0.6% of the sample.

This TCR came from a man older than 75 with head and neck cancer. Input material: PBMCs. The rearrangement joined TRBV11-3 to TRBJ2-7; D gene: possibly TRBD2, on 6 matching bases. The CDR3 protein is CASSLNGAGTQGEQYF. The DNA sequence follows: TGTGCCAGCAGCTTAAATGGTGCGGGGACTCAGGGTGAGCAGTACTTC.